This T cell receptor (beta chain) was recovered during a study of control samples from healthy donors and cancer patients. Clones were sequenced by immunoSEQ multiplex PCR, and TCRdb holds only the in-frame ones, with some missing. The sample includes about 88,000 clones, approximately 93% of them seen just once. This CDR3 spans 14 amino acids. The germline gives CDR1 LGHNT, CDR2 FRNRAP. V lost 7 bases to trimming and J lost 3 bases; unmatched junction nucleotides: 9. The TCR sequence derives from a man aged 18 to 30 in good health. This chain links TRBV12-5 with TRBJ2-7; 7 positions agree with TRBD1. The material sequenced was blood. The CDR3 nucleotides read TGTGCTAGTGCCAAGGGACAGCTGAGCTACGAGCAGTACTTC. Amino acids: CASAKGQLSYEQYF.